This is a list of T cell receptor beta chains from one sample in a study of T cell changes during pregnancy in multiple sclerosis. Clones were read by immunoSEQ multiplex PCR, and TCRdb kept only the in-frame ones, dropping some. This table has some 47,000 clones, 80% to 90% appearing once. Sequencing used CD8+ T cells from peripheral blood mononuclear cells, obtained in the second trimester of pregnancy. Source of these receptors: a female donor with multiple sclerosis, enrolled in a pregnancy study. CDR3s include the opening cysteine and the closing phenylalanine or tryptophan. Fields, in order: CDR3 protein, CDR3 DNA, J gene, D gene, CDR3 length, V gene, clone size. D genes are given only for firm matches. Clone sizes are given selectively: once, few, many, or a class where the clone is expanded.

CASSVLDSLGYEQYF,TGTGCCAGCAGCGTATTGGACAGCCTTGGCTACGAGCAGTACTTC,TRBJ2-7,NA,15,TRBV9,NA
CASSYFAGDTDTQYF,TGTGCCAGCAGTTACTTTGCGGGGGACACAGATACGCAGTATTTT,TRBJ2-3,TRBD2,15,TRBV6-5,NA
CASSPTGSYEQYF,TGTGCCAGCTCACCCACCGGCTCCTACGAGCAGTACTTC,TRBJ2-7,NA,13,TRBV18,NA
CASSGNDKNYGYTF,TGTGCCAGCAGCGGCAACGACAAGAACTATGGCTACACCTTC,TRBJ1-2,NA,14,TRBV7-9,NA
CASSWVEGNYGYTF,TGTGCCAGCAGCTGGGTGGAGGGTAACTATGGCTACACCTTC,TRBJ1-2,NA,14,TRBV5-4,NA
CASSSQGPSETQYF,TGTGCCAGCAGCTCGCAGGGTCCCAGCGAGACCCAGTACTTC,TRBJ2-5,NA,14,TRBV7-9,NA
CASSLAAVNTEAFF,TGTGCCAGCAGCTTAGCCGCGGTGAACACTGAAGCTTTCTTT,TRBJ1-1,NA,14,TRBV13,NA
CASSPMGGIDNEQFF,TGTGCCAGCAGCCCCATGGGGGGGATTGACAATGAGCAGTTCTTC,TRBJ2-1,TRBD2,15,TRBV14,NA
CASSVASGAGFEQFF,TGTGCCAGCAGCGTAGCTAGCGGGGCGGGATTCGAGCAGTTCTTC,TRBJ2-1,TRBD2,15,TRBV9,NA
CASNSVGIQETQYF,TGTGCCAGCAACAGCGTCGGGATCCAAGAGACCCAGTACTTC,TRBJ2-5,NA,14,TRBV14,once
CASSQEGAGLDNSGNTIYF,TGTGCCAGCAGCCAAGAGGGGGCCGGGCTGGACAACTCTGGAAACACCATATATTTT,TRBJ1-3,NA,19,TRBV4-2,NA
CASSLDSGRVEQYF,TGTGCCAGCAGCTTAGATAGCGGGAGGGTCGAGCAGTACTTC,TRBJ2-7,TRBD2,14,TRBV7-9,once
CASSLDRGNGYTF,TGTGCCAGCAGCCTGGACAGGGGGAATGGCTACACCTTC,TRBJ1-2,TRBD1,13,TRBV13,NA
CASSQLAGLSDNEQFF,TGTGCCAGCAGCCAACTAGCGGGGTTGTCTGACAATGAGCAGTTCTTC,TRBJ2-1,TRBD2,16,TRBV14,NA
CATSRDRTDYEQYF,TGTGCCACCAGCAGAGATAGGACAGACTACGAGCAGTACTTC,TRBJ2-7,NA,14,TRBV15,NA
CASSDSRGGDTQYF,TGTGCCAGCAGTGACTCGAGGGGGGGCGATACGCAGTATTTT,TRBJ2-3,NA,14,TRBV6-4,NA
CASSYSQGMNTEAFF,TGTGCCAGCAGTTACTCACAGGGGATGAACACTGAAGCTTTCTTT,TRBJ1-1,TRBD1,15,TRBV6-6,NA
CASSPTDRGDGYTF,TGTGCCAGCAGCCCCACCGACAGGGGTGATGGCTACACCTTC,TRBJ1-2,TRBD1,14,TRBV7-9,NA
CASSLGGSSDEQFF,TGTGCCAGCAGCTTAGGAGGTAGCAGCGATGAGCAGTTCTTC,TRBJ2-1,NA,14,TRBV7-8,NA
CASSSDSLNTEAFF,TGCGCCAGCAGCTCGGACAGTCTGAACACTGAAGCTTTCTTT,TRBJ1-1,NA,14,TRBV5-1,NA
CASSLSDPAYNEQFF,TGTGCCAGCAGTTTAAGCGACCCGGCCTACAATGAGCAGTTCTTC,TRBJ2-1,NA,15,TRBV27,NA
CASSLGASGGLTSYEQYF,TGCGCCAGCAGCTTGGGGGCTAGCGGGGGGTTAACCTCCTACGAGCAGTACTTC,TRBJ2-7,TRBD2,18,TRBV5-1,few
CASSKGRVSYNEQFF,TGTGCCAGCAGCAAAGGCCGGGTATCCTACAATGAGCAGTTCTTC,TRBJ2-1,NA,15,TRBV21-1,NA
CASSSLDRGPGNQPQHF,TGCGCCAGCAGCTCCCTGGACAGGGGACCCGGAAATCAGCCCCAGCATTTT,TRBJ1-5,TRBD1,17,TRBV5-1,NA
CASSSAGDLSYEQYF,TGTGCCAGTAGTAGCGCAGGGGACCTCTCCTACGAGCAGTACTTC,TRBJ2-7,NA,15,TRBV19,NA
CASSERSQKLYGYTF,TGTGCCAGCAGTGAAAGGAGTCAGAAACTCTATGGCTACACCTTC,TRBJ1-2,NA,15,TRBV6-1,once
CASSWGTSGAPGDTQYF,TGTGCCAGCAGCTGGGGGACTAGCGGGGCCCCGGGGGATACGCAGTATTTT,TRBJ2-3,TRBD2,17,TRBV5-6,NA
CASSLGGNTEAFF,TGTGCCAGCAGTCTGGGGGGGAACACTGAAGCTTTCTTT,TRBJ1-1,NA,13,TRBV25-1,NA
CASTQGGQETQYF,TGTGCCAGCACACAGGGGGGACAAGAGACCCAGTACTTC,TRBJ2-5,TRBD1,13,TRBV2,NA